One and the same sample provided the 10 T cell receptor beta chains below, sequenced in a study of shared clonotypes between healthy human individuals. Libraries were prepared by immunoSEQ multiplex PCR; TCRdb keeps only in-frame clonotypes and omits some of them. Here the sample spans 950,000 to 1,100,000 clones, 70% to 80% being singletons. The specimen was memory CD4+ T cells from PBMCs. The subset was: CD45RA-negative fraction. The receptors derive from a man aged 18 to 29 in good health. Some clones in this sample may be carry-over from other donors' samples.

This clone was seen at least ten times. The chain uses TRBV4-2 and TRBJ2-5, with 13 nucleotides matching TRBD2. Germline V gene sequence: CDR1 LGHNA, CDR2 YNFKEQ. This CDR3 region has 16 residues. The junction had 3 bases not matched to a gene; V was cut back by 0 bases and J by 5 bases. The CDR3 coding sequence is TGTGCCAGCAGCCAAGATACTAGCGGGAGGGGCGAGACCCAGTACTTC. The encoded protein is CASSQDTSGRGETQYF.

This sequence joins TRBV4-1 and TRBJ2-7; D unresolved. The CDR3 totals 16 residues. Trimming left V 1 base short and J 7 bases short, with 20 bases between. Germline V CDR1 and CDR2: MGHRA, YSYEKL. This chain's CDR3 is CASSQVDLISLGEQYF. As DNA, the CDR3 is TGCGCCAGCAGCCAAGTCGACCTGATAAGCCTTGGGGAGCAGTACTTC.

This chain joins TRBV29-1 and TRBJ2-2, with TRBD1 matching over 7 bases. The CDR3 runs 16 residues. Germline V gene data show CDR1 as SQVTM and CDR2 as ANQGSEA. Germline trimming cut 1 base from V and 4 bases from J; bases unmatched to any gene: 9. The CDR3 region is CSVEVGGQGVTGELFF. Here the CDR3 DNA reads TGCAGCGTTGAAGTAGGGGGCCAGGGCGTCACCGGGGAGCTGTTTTTT.

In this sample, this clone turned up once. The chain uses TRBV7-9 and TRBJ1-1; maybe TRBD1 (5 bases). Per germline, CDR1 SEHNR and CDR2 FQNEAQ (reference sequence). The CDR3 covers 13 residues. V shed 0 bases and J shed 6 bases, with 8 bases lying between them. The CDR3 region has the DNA TGTGCCAGCAGCTTAGCGCAGGGATCTGAAGCTTTCTTT. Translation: CASSLAQGSEAFF. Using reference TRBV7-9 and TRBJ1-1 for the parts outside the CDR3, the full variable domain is DTGVSQNPRHKITKRGQNVTFRCDPISEHNRLYWYRQTLGQGPEFLTYFQNEAQLEKSRLLSDRFSAERPKGSFSTLEIQRTEQGDSAMYLCASSLAQGSEAFFGQGTRLTVV.

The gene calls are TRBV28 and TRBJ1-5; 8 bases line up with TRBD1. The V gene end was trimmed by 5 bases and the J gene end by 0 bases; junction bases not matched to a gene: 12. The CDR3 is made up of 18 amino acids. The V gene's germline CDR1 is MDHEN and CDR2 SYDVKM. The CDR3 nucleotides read TGTGCCAGCAGTCCGGGGACAGGTTATTTTTATAGCAATCAGCCCCAGCATTTT. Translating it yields CASSPGTGYFYSNQPQHF.

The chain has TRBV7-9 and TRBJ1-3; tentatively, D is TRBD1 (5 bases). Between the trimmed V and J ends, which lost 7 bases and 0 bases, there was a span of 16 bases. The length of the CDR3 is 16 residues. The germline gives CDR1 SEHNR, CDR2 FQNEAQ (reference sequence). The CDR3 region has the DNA TGTGCCAGCAAGTCCTCTGGGGGAGGCTCTGGAAACACCATATATTTT. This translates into CASKSSGGGSGNTIYF. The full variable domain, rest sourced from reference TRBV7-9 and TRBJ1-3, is DTGVSQNPRHKITKRGQNVTFRCDPISEHNRLYWYRQTLGQGPEFLTYFQNEAQLEKSRLLSDRFSAERPKGSFSTLEIQRTEQGDSAMYLCASKSSGGGSGNTIYFGEGSWLTVV.

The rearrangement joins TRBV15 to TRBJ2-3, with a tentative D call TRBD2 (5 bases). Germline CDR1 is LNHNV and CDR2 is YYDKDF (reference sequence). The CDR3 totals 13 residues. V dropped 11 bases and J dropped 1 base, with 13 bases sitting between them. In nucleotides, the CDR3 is TGTGCCTTCGGGGAAAGAGGCACAGATACGCAGTATTTT. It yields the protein CAFGERGTDTQYF.

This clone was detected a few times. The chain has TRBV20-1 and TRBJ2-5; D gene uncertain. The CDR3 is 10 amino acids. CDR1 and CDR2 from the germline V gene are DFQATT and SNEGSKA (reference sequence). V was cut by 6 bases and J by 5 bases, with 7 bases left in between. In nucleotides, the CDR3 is TGCAGTGCCTTGTGGGAGACCCAGTACTTC. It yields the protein CSALWETQYF.

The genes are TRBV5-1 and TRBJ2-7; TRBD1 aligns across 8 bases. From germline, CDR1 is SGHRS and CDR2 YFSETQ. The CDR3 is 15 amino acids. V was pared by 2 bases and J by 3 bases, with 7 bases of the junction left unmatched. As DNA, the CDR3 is TGCGCCAGCAGCTTTAATAGGGACAGGCGCTACGAGCAGTACTTC. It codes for CASSFNRDRRYEQYF.

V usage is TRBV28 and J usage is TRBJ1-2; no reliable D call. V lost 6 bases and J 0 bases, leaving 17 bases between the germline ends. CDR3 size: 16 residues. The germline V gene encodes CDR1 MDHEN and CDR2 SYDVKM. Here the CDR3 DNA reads TGTGCCAGCAGCACTACCCGAACCTCAGCTAACTATGGCTACACCTTC. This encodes CASSTTRTSANYGYTF.